This is a list of T cell receptor beta chains from one sample in a study of shared clonotypes between healthy human individuals. Sequencing used immunoSEQ multiplex PCR; TCRdb keeps in-frame clones, though not all of them. Here the sample spans about 640,000 clones, about 78% being singletons. The specimen sequenced was memory CD4+ T cells sorted from blood. The receptors were gathered from a woman aged 25 to 39 in good health. Both conserved end residues are part of each CDR3. Fields, in order: D gene, J gene, V gene, clone size, CDR3 DNA, CDR3 protein. The D gene is left open where the match is weak. Expanded clones get a size class; other rows say once, few or many, or leave the size out.

D: NA; J: TRBJ2-7; V: TRBV5-1; size: NA; DNA: TGCGCCAGCAGCTTGGAACAGGGCGGGTACGAGCAGTACTTC; CDR3: CASSLEQGGYEQYF
D: NA; J: TRBJ2-3; V: TRBV9; size: many; DNA: TGTGCCAGCAGCCCACCCGGGGGGCTTGGTCCCGATACGCAGTATTTT; CDR3: CASSPPGGLGPDTQYF
D: TRBD1; J: TRBJ2-1; V: TRBV7-8; size: few; DNA: TGTGCCAGCGCTCTGACGGGACAGGGCTACAATGAGCAGTTCTTC; CDR3: CASALTGQGYNEQFF
D: NA; J: TRBJ2-7; V: TRBV27; size: once; DNA: TGTGCCAGCAGTTTCCAAATCGGCGGCTCCTACGAGCAGTACTTC; CDR3: CASSFQIGGSYEQYF
D: NA; J: TRBJ2-6; V: TRBV5-1; size: many; DNA: TGCGCCAGCAGCCATGGCTCTGGGGCCAACGTCCTGACTTTC; CDR3: CASSHGSGANVLTF
D: TRBD1; J: TRBJ2-1; V: TRBV5-1; size: NA; DNA: TGCGCCAGCAGCTCCGGGACAGGGGGTAATGAGCAGTTCTTC; CDR3: CASSSGTGGNEQFF
D: NA; J: TRBJ2-5; V: TRBV20-1; size: NA; DNA: TGCAGTGCTCGCATTCGGGAGACCCAGTACTTC; CDR3: CSARIRETQYF
D: NA; J: TRBJ2-2; V: TRBV7-3; size: NA; DNA: TGTGCCAGCAGCTTAGGCTCCGCGAACACCGGGGAGCTGTTTTTT; CDR3: CASSLGSANTGELFF
D: NA; J: TRBJ1-3; V: TRBV27; size: NA; DNA: TGTGCCAGCAGTCCTGGGTCTGGAAACACCATATATTTT; CDR3: CASSPGSGNTIYF
D: NA; J: TRBJ1-1; V: TRBV5-1; size: NA; DNA: TGCGCCAGCAGCTTGGTTGGGGGGAACACTGAAGCTTTCTTT; CDR3: CASSLVGGNTEAFF
D: NA; J: TRBJ2-6; V: TRBV25-1; size: NA; DNA: TGTGCCAGCAGTGACTCACAGGGATTTGGGGCCAACGTCCTGACTTTC; CDR3: CASSDSQGFGANVLTF
D: NA; J: TRBJ2-5; V: TRBV19; size: NA; DNA: TGTGCCAGTAGGGAGGCGGGGAGGGAGACCCAGTACTTC; CDR3: CASREAGRETQYF
D: NA; J: TRBJ2-2; V: TRBV7-8; size: once; DNA: TGTGCCAGCAGCTTAGCACCGGGGAACACCGGGGAGCTGTTTTTT; CDR3: CASSLAPGNTGELFF
D: NA; J: TRBJ2-5; V: TRBV15; size: NA; DNA: TGTGCCACCAGCTTCCAAGAGACCCAGTACTTC; CDR3: CATSFQETQYF
D: TRBD1; J: TRBJ1-2; V: TRBV5-1; size: many; DNA: TGCGCCAGCAGCTTGGCACAGGGGAAGCGCGGCTACACCTTC; CDR3: CASSLAQGKRGYTF
D: NA; J: TRBJ2-3; V: TRBV5-1; size: NA; DNA: TGCGCCAGCAGCTCCCACCTTGGCACAGATACGCAGTATTTT; CDR3: CASSSHLGTDTQYF
D: NA; J: TRBJ2-5; V: TRBV14; size: few; DNA: TGTGCCAGCAGCCAAGGGGTAATAGTAGAAGAGACCCAGTACTTC; CDR3: CASSQGVIVEETQYF
D: TRBD1; J: TRBJ2-7; V: TRBV5-1; size: NA; DNA: TGCGCCAGCAGCAGTACAGGGGATCGAAGGCAGTACTTC; CDR3: CASSSTGDRRQYF
D: TRBD1; J: TRBJ1-1; V: TRBV2; size: once; DNA: TGTGCCAGCAGTGCTCTGGACAGGCGAGGAGCTTTCTTT; CDR3: CASSALDRRGAFF
D: NA; J: TRBJ1-5; V: TRBV19; size: NA; DNA: TGTGCCAGTAGAAGAAGAAGCAATCAGCCCCAGCATTTT; CDR3: CASRRRSNQPQHF
D: NA; J: TRBJ1-5; V: TRBV19; size: NA; DNA: TGTGCCAGTAGTATAACTGGAGATCAGCCCCAGCATTTT; CDR3: CASSITGDQPQHF
D: NA; J: TRBJ1-5; V: TRBV6-4; size: NA; DNA: TGTGCCAGACCTGAACGTGGAAGCAATCAGCCCCAGCATTTT; CDR3: CARPERGSNQPQHF